Sequencing of this T cell receptor beta chain was carried out in a study of blood T cell repertoires in COVID-19. Study-wide context: T cells, B-cell-depleted T cells, or PBMCs provided the cDNA or gDNA that served as material.

Trimming left V 2 bases short and J 0 bases short, with 25 bases between. The CDR3 covers 20 residues. CDR1 and CDR2 (germline): SGHRS, YFSETQ. Original analysis: Amplification from reference gene primers served as the basis for estimated nucleated cell counts. Assay used: immunoSEQ multiplex PCR; TCRdb lists only in-frame clones, some missing. V, J and clone size derive from that table, while D and trimming were established from the DNA sequence. The table lists more than 200,000 clones, roughly 91% of them singletons. Specimen: PBMCs or T cells enriched from blood (not recorded which). The sequence was collected from a woman aged 25 to 45 who had recovered from COVID-19. The rearrangement joins TRBV5-1 to TRBJ2-3; D call uncertain. The CDR3 protein is CASSFYRHLTLKPSTDTQYF. The CDR3 nucleotides read TGCGCCAGCAGCTTCTACCGTCATCTAACCCTCAAGCCTAGCACAGATACGCAGTATTTT. The full variable domain, rest sourced from reference TRBV5-1 and TRBJ2-3, is KAGVTQTPRYLIKTRGQQVTLSCSPISGHRSVSWYQQTPGQGLQFLFEYFSETQRNKGNFPGRFSGRQFSNSRSEMNVSTLELGDSALYLCASSFYRHLTLKPSTDTQYFGPGTRLTVL.